This T cell receptor (beta chain) was observed in a study of blood T cell repertoires in COVID-19. In the original analysis: Counts of nucleated cells, estimated from reference gene primer amplification, were obtained. Produced via immunoSEQ multiplex PCR; TCRdb's table is partial and in-frame only. The V and J calls and the clone size are those of that table, but D and trimming were determined from the DNA. The table has 20,000 to 25,000 clones, roughly 73% seen once. The CDR3 spans 15 residues. Germline V gene lookup returns CDR1 MGHRA and CDR2 YSYEKL. V dropped 0 bases and J dropped 3; count of bases not matched to a gene: 2.

The V and J genes are TRBV4-1 and TRBJ2-1; 7 bases are a match to TRBD1. Sample: peripheral blood. The clonotype was recovered from a human donor in a cohort sampled during active or convalescent COVID-19. Written as DNA, the CDR3 is TGCGCCAGCAGCCAAGATCGGGACAGCTACAATGAGCAGTTCTTC. This codes for CASSQDRDSYNEQFF.